The sequence of this T cell receptor beta chain was determined in a study of graft-versus-host responses after intestinal transplantation. Study summary: Transplantation in recipients was multivisceral, liver-intestinal, or isolated intestinal. Study-wide results and limits: Peak GvH clone levels in circulation were associated with early post-transplant HvG declines. Clonal ratios of graft-versus-host to host-versus-graft in allografts were high for patients exhibiting graft-donor T cell macrochimerism.

CDR1 and CDR2 from the germline V gene are MNHEY and SMNVEV (reference sequence). This CDR3 region has 15 residues. Trimming cost V 5 bases and J 7 bases, with 19 bases left between them. Comments on this clone: Its specificity is not known.

TCRdb's copy holds only in-frame clones and misses some; the assay was immunoSEQ multiplex PCR. The data contain 65,000 to 100,000 clones, roughly 90% of them seen just once; the ten biggest clones take up roughly 0.36%. This TCR was recovered from a human donor who was the organ donor for an intestinal transplant. Sequenced here: unstimulated CD8+ T cells sorted from spleen or lymph node cells, sampled before transplant. The V and J genes are TRBV27 and TRBJ2-3; tentatively, D is TRBD1 (5 bases). DNA of the CDR3: TGTGCCAGCAGTCCACGCCTCGGACACAATAATACGCAGTATTTT. Its translation is CASSPRLGHNNTQYF.